This record covers a single T cell receptor (beta chain). The repertoire was sequenced with immunoSEQ multiplex PCR; TCRdb's copy has only in-frame clones and lacks some. The sample holds about 64,000 clones, over 80% seen once. These data originate in a study of OX40 agonist ivuxolimab in advanced cancers. Germline assignment: CDR1 WNHNN and CDR2 SYGVQD (reference sequence). V lost 8 bases to trimming and J lost 6 bases; unmatched junction nucleotides: 6. CDR3 length: 14 amino acids. This chain links TRBV10-1 with TRBJ2-3; 12 nucleotides agree with TRBD2. The sequence was collected from an adult with an advanced solid tumor such as melanoma, head and neck, liver or kidney cancer. The sample was CD4+ or CD8+ T cells sorted from blood, taken in a trial of the OX40 agonist ivuxolimab. The CDR3 nucleotides read TGCGCCAGCTCAGACGGGACTAGCGGGGATACGCAGTATTTT. Protein sequence: CASSDGTSGDTQYF.